The rows below give T cell receptor beta chains drawn from one sample of a study of PD-1 blockade in classical Hodgkin lymphoma. Data came from immunoSEQ multiplex PCR; TCRdb stores just in-frame clones and leaves some out. In the table there are 31,000 or so clones, around 68% of which are singletons. Sequences were derived from peripheral blood mononuclear cells (PBMCs), sampled before the fourth cycle of nivolumab. Every receptor here comes from a human donor with classical Hodgkin lymphoma. CDR3s include the opening cysteine and the closing phenylalanine or tryptophan. Fields, in order: J gene, V gene, CDR3 length, D gene, clone size, CDR3 DNA, CDR3 protein. A D gene is named only where the DNA matches it firmly. Size is stated for part of the rows, as once, few or many counts, or as a class when the clone is expanded.

J gene: TRBJ1-2; V gene: TRBV6-4; CDR3 length: 17; D gene: TRBD1; clone size: NA; CDR3 DNA: TGTGCCAGCAGTGAGGGACAGGGGGCGCTGGACTTTGATGGCTACACCTTC; CDR3 protein: CASSEGQGALDFDGYTF
J gene: TRBJ1-5; V gene: TRBV27; CDR3 length: 15; D gene: NA; clone size: few; CDR3 DNA: TGTGCCAGCAGTTTTTTTCAGGGTAGCAATCAGCCCCAGCATTTT; CDR3 protein: CASSFFQGSNQPQHF
J gene: TRBJ2-7; V gene: TRBV6-1; CDR3 length: 11; D gene: TRBD2; clone size: NA; CDR3 DNA: TGTGCCAGCAGTTACGGGGGGTTGCAGTACTTC; CDR3 protein: CASSYGGLQYF
J gene: TRBJ1-4; V gene: TRBV7-9; CDR3 length: 12; D gene: NA; clone size: medium-sized; CDR3 DNA: TGTGCCAGCAGTCTTAGACAGGAAAAACTGTTTTTT; CDR3 protein: CASSLRQEKLFF
J gene: TRBJ2-2; V gene: TRBV27; CDR3 length: 14; D gene: NA; clone size: NA; CDR3 DNA: TGTGCCAGCAGTTTTGCGGGAAGGGGCGGGGAGCTGTTTTTT; CDR3 protein: CASSFAGRGGELFF
J gene: TRBJ2-2; V gene: TRBV11-2; CDR3 length: 17; D gene: NA; clone size: medium-sized; CDR3 DNA: TGTGCCAGCAGCTACACCTCATTGGGGGTAAACACCGGGGAGCTGTTTTTT; CDR3 protein: CASSYTSLGVNTGELFF
J gene: TRBJ2-1; V gene: TRBV4-1; CDR3 length: 14; D gene: NA; clone size: NA; CDR3 DNA: TGCGCCAGCAGCCAAGAGTTAGAAACTAGTGAGCAGTTCTTC; CDR3 protein: CASSQELETSEQFF
J gene: TRBJ1-2; V gene: TRBV14; CDR3 length: 12; D gene: NA; clone size: NA; CDR3 DNA: TGTGCCAGCAGCCATTTTCAGGGTGGCTACACCTTC; CDR3 protein: CASSHFQGGYTF
J gene: TRBJ2-1; V gene: TRBV4-3; CDR3 length: 17; D gene: NA; clone size: NA; CDR3 DNA: TGCGCCAGCAGCCAAGACATCGAGACTAGGGGCTACAATGAGCAGTTCTTC; CDR3 protein: CASSQDIETRGYNEQFF
J gene: TRBJ2-3; V gene: TRBV4-1; CDR3 length: 15; D gene: TRBD2; clone size: once; CDR3 DNA: TGCGCCAGCAGTCTCGGACTAGCGGGGCGAGATACGCAGTATTTT; CDR3 protein: CASSLGLAGRDTQYF
J gene: TRBJ2-7; V gene: TRBV30; CDR3 length: 12; D gene: NA; clone size: NA; CDR3 DNA: TGTGCCTGGAGTAGAGTCACCTACGAGCAGTACTTC; CDR3 protein: CAWSRVTYEQYF
J gene: TRBJ1-3; V gene: TRBV9; CDR3 length: 16; D gene: NA; clone size: few; CDR3 DNA: TGTGCCAGCAGCGTAGTAGGAGGGGGCTCTGGAAACACCATATATTTT; CDR3 protein: CASSVVGGGSGNTIYF
J gene: TRBJ2-7; V gene: TRBV7-9; CDR3 length: 15; D gene: TRBD2; clone size: NA; CDR3 DNA: TGTGCCAGTCCCCCCTTGGCTAGCGGTACCCACGAGCAGTACTTC; CDR3 protein: CASPPLASGTHEQYF
J gene: TRBJ1-4; V gene: TRBV6-5; CDR3 length: 12; D gene: TRBD1; clone size: NA; CDR3 DNA: TGTGCCAGCAAAGGGGACAGTGAAAAACTGTTTTTT; CDR3 protein: CASKGDSEKLFF
J gene: TRBJ1-1; V gene: TRBV19; CDR3 length: 14; D gene: NA; clone size: NA; CDR3 DNA: TGTGCCAGTAGTGATAAAGGGCGGTTAACTGAAGCTTTCTTT; CDR3 protein: CASSDKGRLTEAFF
J gene: TRBJ1-2; V gene: TRBV25-1; CDR3 length: 15; D gene: NA; clone size: NA; CDR3 DNA: TGTGCCAGCAGTGAAATGACAGGACGTCCCTATGGCTACACCTTC; CDR3 protein: CASSEMTGRPYGYTF
J gene: TRBJ2-3; V gene: TRBV6-4; CDR3 length: 13; D gene: NA; clone size: few; CDR3 DNA: TGTGCCAGCAGTGCATGGAGCACAGATACGCAGTATTTT; CDR3 protein: CASSAWSTDTQYF
J gene: TRBJ1-1; V gene: TRBV4-3; CDR3 length: 15; D gene: NA; clone size: NA; CDR3 DNA: TGCGCCAGCACCTACTCTACCGGGTGGAACACTGAAGCTTTCTTT; CDR3 protein: CASTYSTGWNTEAFF
J gene: TRBJ2-1; V gene: TRBV28; CDR3 length: 15; D gene: TRBD1; clone size: NA; CDR3 DNA: TGTGCCAGCACCACGGGACAGTACTCCTACAATGAGCAGTTCTTC; CDR3 protein: CASTTGQYSYNEQFF
J gene: TRBJ2-7; V gene: TRBV7-2; CDR3 length: 13; D gene: TRBD1; clone size: NA; CDR3 DNA: TGTGCCAGCGTGCAGGGGGACTCCTACGAGCAGTACTTC; CDR3 protein: CASVQGDSYEQYF
J gene: TRBJ2-3; V gene: TRBV13; CDR3 length: 17; D gene: NA; clone size: NA; CDR3 DNA: TGTGCCAGCAGCTTCAGGGGTGACGGGGCCCCGACAGATACGCAGTATTTT; CDR3 protein: CASSFRGDGAPTDTQYF
J gene: TRBJ1-1; V gene: TRBV6-5; CDR3 length: 13; D gene: NA; clone size: NA; CDR3 DNA: TGTGCCAGCAGTTACTCGACTGTTAACCAAGCTTTCTTT; CDR3 protein: CASSYSTVNQAFF
J gene: TRBJ2-7; V gene: TRBV7-9; CDR3 length: 13; D gene: NA; clone size: NA; CDR3 DNA: TGTGCCAGCAGCTTTTCCGGGACTCACGAGCAGTACTTC; CDR3 protein: CASSFSGTHEQYF
J gene: TRBJ2-1; V gene: TRBV7-9; CDR3 length: 13; D gene: TRBD1; clone size: few; CDR3 DNA: TGTGCCCCCCTGAAGGGGGCTGTGGATGAGCAGTTCTTC; CDR3 protein: CAPLKGAVDEQFF
J gene: TRBJ2-7; V gene: TRBV7-6; CDR3 length: 13; D gene: NA; clone size: medium-sized; CDR3 DNA: TGTGCCAGCAGCTTAGGGTCCGGCGGGGAGCAGTACTTC; CDR3 protein: CASSLGSGGEQYF
J gene: TRBJ1-5; V gene: TRBV21-1; CDR3 length: 14; D gene: NA; clone size: NA; CDR3 DNA: TGTGCCAGCAGCAAAGCCGACAGGGGTCGGCCCCAGCATTTT; CDR3 protein: CASSKADRGRPQHF
J gene: TRBJ1-5; V gene: TRBV4-3; CDR3 length: 13; D gene: NA; clone size: NA; CDR3 DNA: TGCGCCAGCAGCCAAGAAATCGATCAGCCCCAGCATTTT; CDR3 protein: CASSQEIDQPQHF
J gene: TRBJ2-1; V gene: TRBV29-1; CDR3 length: 15; D gene: NA; clone size: few; CDR3 DNA: TGCAGCGTTGAAGATGGGGGGGGCTGGTACAATGAGCAGTTCTTC; CDR3 protein: CSVEDGGGWYNEQFF
J gene: TRBJ1-2; V gene: TRBV15; CDR3 length: 15; D gene: NA; clone size: once; CDR3 DNA: TGTGCCACCAGCAGAGATACGCCAGTCCCGGATGGCTACACCTTC; CDR3 protein: CATSRDTPVPDGYTF
J gene: TRBJ2-3; V gene: TRBV9; CDR3 length: 14; D gene: TRBD2; clone size: NA; CDR3 DNA: TGTGCCAGCAGCGTAGGGCGGGAGCTAGATACGCAGTATTTT; CDR3 protein: CASSVGRELDTQYF
J gene: TRBJ1-2; V gene: TRBV18; CDR3 length: 14; D gene: TRBD1; clone size: NA; CDR3 DNA: TGTGCCAGCTCGCTGACAGGGAATATTTATGGCTACACCTTC; CDR3 protein: CASSLTGNIYGYTF
J gene: TRBJ1-4; V gene: TRBV4-3; CDR3 length: 13; D gene: NA; clone size: NA; CDR3 DNA: TGCGCCAGCAGCCTTCGGCAGGGCGAAAAACTGTTTTTT; CDR3 protein: CASSLRQGEKLFF
J gene: TRBJ2-5; V gene: TRBV30; CDR3 length: 14; D gene: NA; clone size: NA; CDR3 DNA: TGTGCCTGGGAATCAGACCCCCTTAAAGAGACCCAGTACTTC; CDR3 protein: CAWESDPLKETQYF
J gene: TRBJ2-4; V gene: TRBV7-2; CDR3 length: 13; D gene: NA; clone size: once; CDR3 DNA: TGTGCCAGCAGCTTGCAAAGCGGAAACATTCAGTACTTC; CDR3 protein: CASSLQSGNIQYF
J gene: TRBJ2-1; V gene: TRBV13; CDR3 length: 12; D gene: TRBD2; clone size: NA; CDR3 DNA: TGTGCCAGCAGCCCAGCGGGAGTAAAGCAGTTCTTC; CDR3 protein: CASSPAGVKQFF